This passage covers 10 T cell receptor beta chains from one sample sequenced in a study of early T cells in non-severe SARS-CoV-2 infection. One entry per CDR3 protein results from TCRdb running MiXCR on the 5' RACE reads. The sample lists tens of thousands of distinct CDR3 sequences, more than 9% occurring once. Material for sequencing was whole blood. The receptors derive from an adult who was a healthcare worker with PCR-confirmed SARS-CoV-2 infection or an uninfected control (not recorded which).

This clonotype has ten or more counts. The chain carries TRBV3-1 and TRBJ1-1, with 8 bases aligning to TRBD1. The V gene's germline CDR1 is LGHDT and CDR2 YNNKEL (reference sequence). This CDR3 is built from 12 residues. The V and J ends lost 1 base and 9 bases, in that order; junction bases with no gene match: 1. The CDR3 DNA follows: TGTGCCAGCAGCCAAGGACAGGGGAAAGCTTTCTTT. Residues: CASSQGQGKAFF.

This clonotype was seen at least ten times. The chain combines TRBV28 with TRBJ1-5; D possibly corresponds to TRBD1 (5 bases). Germline values: CDR1 MDHEN, CDR2 SYDVKM. The V end lost 8 bases, the J end lost 4 bases, and 12 bases lay between the germline ends. This CDR3 is built from 13 residues. CDR3 region: CASRSGKNQPQHF. CDR3 in DNA: TGTGCCAGCCGATCAGGGAAGAATCAGCCCCAGCATTTT.

CDR3 amino acids: CASSSGTGTGYTF. CDR3 DNA sequence: TGCGCCAGCAGCTCCGGGACAGGGACTGGCTACACCTTC. The chain carries TRBV5-1 and TRBJ1-2; 9 nucleotides agree with TRBD1. Germline loops: CDR1 SGHRS, CDR2 YFSETQ. The CDR3 extends over 13 amino acids. V was clipped by 3 bases and J by 7 bases; unmatched bases: 4.

This chain connects TRBV14 to TRBJ2-3; D is tentatively TRBD1 or TRBD2 (5 bases each). The CDR3 spans 15 residues. Between the trimmed V and J ends, which lost 3 bases and 4 bases, there was a span of 14 bases. CDR1 and CDR2 from the germline V gene are SGHDN and FVKESK. CDR3 loop: CASSHPWGMADTQYF. The CDR3 DNA follows: TGTGCCAGCAGCCACCCCTGGGGGATGGCAGATACGCAGTATTTT.

J is TRBJ2-2 and V is TRBV11-1; unclear D gene. Between the trimmed V and J ends, which lost 5 bases and 4 bases, there was a span of 17 bases. The CDR3 covers 16 residues. The germline V gene encodes CDR1 SGHAT and CDR2 FQDESV (reference sequence). CDR3 nucleotide sequence: TGTGCCAGCAGCCCAAAAGTGTCTAGGCCCACCGGGGAGCTGTTTTTT. It codes for CASSPKVSRPTGELFF. The full variable domain, completed using reference TRBV11-1 and TRBJ2-2, is EAEVAQSPRYKITEKSQAVAFWCDPISGHATLYWYRQILGQGPELLVQFQDESVVDDSQLPKDRFSAERLKGVDSTLKIQPAELGDSAMYLCASSPKVSRPTGELFFGEGSRLTVL.

The chain uses TRBV6-6 and TRBJ1-1; TRBD1 matches 7 bases. The V and J ends lost 6 bases and 2 bases, in that order; junction bases with no gene match: 3. Germline values: CDR1 MNHNY, CDR2 SVGAGI (reference sequence). CDR3 length equals 13 residues. The CDR3 region has the DNA TGTGCCAGCAGGGGACAGTCAAACACTGAAGCTTTCTTT. Residues: CASRGQSNTEAFF.

The CDR3 coding sequence is TGTGCCAGCTCATCTCTCGGGGGGGCGGGCACAGATACGCAGTATTTT. Amino acid sequence: CASSSLGGAGTDTQYF. The chain employs TRBV18 and TRBJ2-3, with 8 bases matching TRBD2. This CDR3 is 16 amino acids long. Germline CDR1 reads KGHSH; CDR2 reads LQKENI. V lost 5 bases and J lost 1; bases outside the gene matches: 8.

This clonotype was seen at least ten times. The V call is TRBV11-2, the J call TRBJ2-7; D call uncertain. Germline V gives CDR1 SGHAT, CDR2 FQNNGV. The CDR3 sequence is 14 residues long. The germline V and J ends were trimmed by 4 bases and 0 bases, with 10 bases remaining between them. Here the CDR3 reads CASSSLWSSYEQYF. The CDR3 DNA follows: TGTGCCAGCAGCTCCCTCTGGAGCTCCTACGAGCAGTACTTC.

This clonotype was observed at least ten times. V and J are TRBV6-5 and TRBJ1-2; 10 nucleotides align to TRBD1. CDR1 and CDR2 (germline): MNHEY, SVGAGI. V lost 6 bases to trimming and J lost 7 bases; unmatched junction nucleotides: 11. The CDR3 has 15 residues. The CDR3: CASRPSGQGSGGYTF. As DNA, the CDR3 is TGTGCCAGCAGGCCCTCGGGACAGGGGAGCGGTGGCTACACCTTC.

This clonotype was counted at least ten times. The chain is built from TRBV9 and TRBJ2-2; no reliable D call. V dropped 4 bases and J dropped 7 bases, with 17 bases sitting between them. The CDR3 has 15 amino acids. Germline values: CDR1 SGDLS, CDR2 YYNGEE. The CDR3 protein is CASSPRAGRIGELFF. The CDR3 nucleotides read TGTGCCAGCAGCCCCCGGGCCGGTCGTATCGGGGAGCTGTTTTTT.